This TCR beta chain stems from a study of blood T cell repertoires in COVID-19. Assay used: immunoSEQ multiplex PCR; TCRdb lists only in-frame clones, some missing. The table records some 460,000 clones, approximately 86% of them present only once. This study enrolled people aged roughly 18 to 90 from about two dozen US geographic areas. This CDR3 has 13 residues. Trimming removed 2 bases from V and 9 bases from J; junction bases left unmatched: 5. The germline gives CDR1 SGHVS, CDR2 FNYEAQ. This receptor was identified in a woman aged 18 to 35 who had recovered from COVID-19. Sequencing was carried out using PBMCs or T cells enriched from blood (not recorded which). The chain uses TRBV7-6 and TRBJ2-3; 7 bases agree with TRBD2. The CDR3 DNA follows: TGTGCCAGCAGCTTATCGGTGGGGGGGACGCAGTATTTT. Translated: CASSLSVGGTQYF.